Below are 4 T cell receptor beta chains sequenced from a single sample in a study of blood T cell repertoires in COVID-19. Sequenced by immunoSEQ multiplex PCR; TCRdb stores in-frame clones only, minus some. Of around 310,000 clones listed, around 91% are singletons. Specimen: peripheral blood. These TCRs come from a woman in her thirties or forties with COVID-19, enrolled during active disease.

The genes are TRBV5-1 and TRBJ2-5, with D perhaps TRBD2 (6 bases). Trimming took off 6 bases at V and 5 bases at J, with 14 bases between the two ends. CDR3 length: 13 residues. The germline V gene has CDR1 SGHRS and CDR2 YFSETQ. The CDR3 loop is CASTEEGTETQYF. The CDR3 DNA reads as TGCGCCAGCACTGAGGAGGGTACGGAGACCCAGTACTTC.

The chain uses TRBV12-3 or TRBV12-4 and TRBJ2-3, with no clear D. The CDR3 sequence is 11 residues long. Deletions cut 9 bases from V and 5 bases from J, with 9 bases between. The CDR3 reads CASIRGDTQYF. In DNA form, the CDR3 reads TGTGCCAGTATCAGAGGAGATACGCAGTATTTT.

The chain has TRBV19 and TRBJ2-7; 8 nucleotides align to TRBD2. Per the germline V gene, CDR1 is LNHDA and CDR2 is SQIVND (reference sequence). The CDR3 covers 15 residues. V shed 4 bases and J 0 bases; nucleotides not matched to a gene: 5. This CDR3 reads CASSSSSGRSYEQYF. In nucleotides, the CDR3 is TGTGCCAGTAGTAGCTCTAGCGGGCGCTCCTACGAGCAGTACTTC.

The chain couples TRBV27 to TRBJ2-7; D is possibly TRBD1 (6 bases). Germline CDR1 is MNHEY and CDR2 is SMNVEV (reference sequence). V was pared by 6 bases and J by 2 bases, with 11 bases between. The CDR3 covers 13 residues. DNA of the CDR3: TGTGCCAGCAGCCTTGGACAGACCTACGAGCAGTACTTC. Protein product: CASSLGQTYEQYF.